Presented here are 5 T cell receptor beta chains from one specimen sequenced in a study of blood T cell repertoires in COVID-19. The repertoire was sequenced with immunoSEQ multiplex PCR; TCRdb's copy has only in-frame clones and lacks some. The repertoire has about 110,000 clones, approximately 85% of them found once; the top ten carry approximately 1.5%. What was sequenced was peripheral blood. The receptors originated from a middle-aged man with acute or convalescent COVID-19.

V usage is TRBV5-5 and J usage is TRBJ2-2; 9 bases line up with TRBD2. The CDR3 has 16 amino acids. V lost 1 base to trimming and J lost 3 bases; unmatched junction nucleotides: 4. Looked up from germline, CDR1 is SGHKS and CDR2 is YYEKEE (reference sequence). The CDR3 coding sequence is TGTGCCAGCAGCTTGTCTAGCGGGATCTACACCGGGGAGCTGTTTTTT. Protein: CASSLSSGIYTGELFF.

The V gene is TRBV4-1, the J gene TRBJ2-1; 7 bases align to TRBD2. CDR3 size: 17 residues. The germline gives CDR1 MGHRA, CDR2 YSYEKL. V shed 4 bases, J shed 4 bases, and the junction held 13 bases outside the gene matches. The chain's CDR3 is CASSPVVAGAGYNEQFF. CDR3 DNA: TGCGCCAGCAGCCCCGTAGTGGCGGGAGCTGGGTACAATGAGCAGTTCTTC.

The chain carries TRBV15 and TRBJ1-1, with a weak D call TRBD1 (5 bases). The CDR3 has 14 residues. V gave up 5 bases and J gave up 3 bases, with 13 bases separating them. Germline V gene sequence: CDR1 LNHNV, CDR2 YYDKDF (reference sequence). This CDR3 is CATSGRDADTEAFF. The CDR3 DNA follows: TGTGCCACCAGCGGCAGGGATGCGGACACTGAAGCTTTCTTT.

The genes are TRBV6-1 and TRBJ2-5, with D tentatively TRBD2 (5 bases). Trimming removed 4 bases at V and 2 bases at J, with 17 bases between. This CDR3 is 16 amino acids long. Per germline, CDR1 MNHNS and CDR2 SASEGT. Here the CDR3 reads CASSAARLGSQETQYF. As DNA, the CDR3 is TGTGCCAGCAGTGCCGCTCGACTGGGGAGTCAAGAGACCCAGTACTTC.

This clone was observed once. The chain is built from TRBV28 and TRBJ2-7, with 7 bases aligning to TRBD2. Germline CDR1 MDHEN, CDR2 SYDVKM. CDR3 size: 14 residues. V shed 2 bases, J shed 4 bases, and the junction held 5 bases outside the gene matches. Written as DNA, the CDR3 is TGTGCCAGCAGTTTAGGCGGGAGAAGGTACGAGCAGTACTTC. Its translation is CASSLGGRRYEQYF. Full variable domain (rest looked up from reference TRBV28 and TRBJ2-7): DVKVTQSSRYLVKRTGEKVFLECVQDMDHENMFWYRQDPGLGLRLIYFSYDVKMKEKGDIPEGYSVSREKKERFSLILESASTNQTSMYLCASSLGGRRYEQYFGPGTRLTVT.